This T cell receptor beta chain was recovered during a study of cytomegalovirus exposure and HLA in healthy donors (dated by TCRdb to about 2017). At the level of the whole study: In an earlier analysis of several hundred of the donors, 276 Gb of sequence data and some 120 million unique TCR beta sequences from about 179 million T cells were reported. An early release covering roughly 600 HLA-typed donors comprised roughly 300 gigabases of sequencing data and around 86 million unique TCR sequences. The genetic ancestry cluster associated with self-reported Caucasian donors included over 65% of the roughly 380 genotyped donors. The study was designed to test whether signatures of past pathogen exposure could be identified by cataloging public T cell receptors. The study profiled the T cell repertoires of 500 to 800 subjects by immunosequencing and related them to cytomegalovirus serostatus. Besides the first cohort of around 700 subjects, a separate validation cohort made up of roughly 120 different subjects was used. The study combined high-throughput TCR immunosequencing, statistical association of individual TCRs with disease status, and machine learning to predict cytomegalovirus infection status. In a later analysis, previously published TCR beta repertoires from fewer than 750 donors were re-analyzed and high-resolution HLA genotyping was added so that TCR occurrence patterns could be studied. Rather than drawing on any new phenotypic data, the later analysis identified candidate immune exposures from TCR beta sequences and the way those sequences occurred across donors. An earlier analysis of about 600 of the donors used high-throughput TCR beta sequencing to judge whether each TCR beta V gene segment behaved as functional or pseudogenic. Donor age, sex, ethnicity and CMV serostatus were compiled alongside the repertoire data. A later genetic analysis took genome-wide SNP genotypes for about three fifths of the roughly 700 donors and used that subset as a discovery cohort. All discovery cohort repertoires had been generated on a single sequencing platform. Class I and class II HLA loci were covered by the typing at four-digit resolution. Typing coverage differed by locus: A, B, C, DRB1 and DQB1 were typed in roughly 620-630 donors, DQA1 in roughly 510, DPA1 in some 610, and DPB1 in approximately 450. About 5 DR-DQ haplotypes were handled as single units for association and clustering, since linkage in the cohort was strong. Among about 370 genotyped donors of the cohort, an average of around 240,000 unique TCR beta nucleotide sequences was sequenced per donor, of which about 19% were non-productive. Study-wide findings and limitations: In a later analysis, most CMV-associated TCR beta chains were found to appear HLA-restricted, with HLA associations seemingly driven largely by CMV exposure. A group of highly shared sequence variants was considered likely to be a technical artifact of the sequencing pipeline. A further reported finding was that TCR beta sequences accurately predicted the HLA-A and HLA-B alleles for most subjects in the first cohort. While some public TCRs were present in many individuals, most TCR sequences turned up only very rarely across donors. In an earlier analysis of 587 of the donors, most TCR beta V segments were observed in productive rearrangements about 87% or about 30% of the time, broadly matching IMGT annotations. In vitro tests confirmed that a few of the cytomegalovirus-associated TCR beta chains recognize cytomegalovirus antigens. In a later analysis, 16,951 TCR beta sequences were associated with specific HLA alleles at a false discovery rate of 0.05. The presence/absence analyses assumed that sequencing depth was roughly uniform across donors, and that assumption may not be true. In a later analysis, TCR association rates were found to vary across HLA loci, with the most associated TCRs seen for DRB1 alleles and the fewest for HLA-C alleles. Because counts were too low, fewer than 20 rarely observed V segments, including chromosome 9 orphons, were excluded from the earlier analysis of roughly 580 of the donors. A later genetic analysis associated a missense DCLRE1C variant with V-gene and J-gene trimming of TCR beta chains, and an independent cohort replicated the association. Several of the top co-occurrence clusters appeared to be linked to parvovirus B19, influenza, CMV and Epstein-Barr virus, according to a later analysis. Because HLA typing was unavailable for some donors at each locus, only the typed subset was used in association tests. In a later genetic analysis, fewer N-insertions in productive TCRs were reported among donors in an Asian-associated ancestry cluster than the roughly 700-donor mean. Linkage disequilibrium might explain the correlated functional status among segregating V segments, but an unknown experimental factor could not be excluded. When HLA alleles, especially DR and DQ, strongly co-occurred, TCR associations were difficult to assign to individual alleles. Only TCR beta chains were sequenced in this cohort, and the absence of alpha or paired-chain data limited detectable features. In the study, approximately 150 TCR beta chains were listed as associated with cytomegalovirus. The authors suggested that the approach could potentially be extended to other disease states and immunological phenotypes. Some IMGT-functional V segments, including TRBV6-2 and TRBV6-3, could not be told apart with the 87-base-pair reads, so those segments were excluded. In a later analysis, HLA-associated TCR beta chains showed more clonal expansion and lower generation probabilities than non-associated chains that were equally common. Cytomegalovirus status was reported to be diagnosed by the classifier with high specificity and sensitivity in both the original and validation cohorts. For the cohort, immune exposure information was limited to CMV serostatus.

Receptors were amplified or captured by the immunoSEQ multiplex PCR assay. For the multiplex PCR, a mixture combining 60 forward primers for TCR Vbeta segments and 13 reverse primers for TCR Jbeta segments was used. The CDR3 region of rearranged TCR beta genes was amplified from genomic DNA with a multiplex PCR assay. Amplified TCR beta libraries were sequenced as 87-base-pair reads on the Illumina HiSeq System. The study's processing was this. Across the 700 or so repertoires, a later analysis counted approximately 75 million unique TCR beta chains, 9 million to 14 million of which were shared by at least two donors. Raw reads were error-corrected and collapsed into unique sequences with a nearest-neighbor algorithm that merged closely related sequences to remove PCR and sequencing errors. Alignment of CDR3 sequences to IMGT reference sequences was used to assign V, D and J gene segments. For a sequence to be retained, a match of at least six nucleotides was required to both a V gene segment and a J gene segment. Rearrangements were called productive when the CDR3 lacked stop codons and stayed in frame with V and J; all others were non-productive. Following IMGT convention, CDR3 was defined as the stretch from the second conserved V-encoded cysteine to the conserved J-encoded phenylalanine. The earlier analysis of 450 to 750 of the donors excluded any sequence lacking an unambiguous match to a single V gene segment. An earlier analysis of some 610 of the donors called V segments functional above 56.7% productive rearrangements and segregating when the between-donor standard deviation exceeded 5%. To diagnose cytomegalovirus status from the catalog of TCR beta chain sequences, a statistical classification framework was built. A later analysis assigned V and J genes by comparing TCR nucleotide sequences with IMGT/GENE-DB human TR gene sequences. The TCRdist pipeline was used in a later analysis to assign CDR3 sequences and most-parsimonious VDJ recombination scenarios. In a later analysis, each TCR beta chain was defined by its CDR3 amino acid sequence together with its V-gene family, and reads without a unique V-gene family were excluded. To address suspected cross-contamination and a sequencing artifact, a later analysis removed 592 highly shared, low-generation-probability nucleotide sequences. In a later analysis, a clonal expansion index for each public chain was calculated from normalized within-repertoire ranks of inferred template counts. Generation probabilities in a later analysis came from a VDJ recombination model fitted to out-of-frame rearrangements, and those results were checked against IGoR. In a later analysis, hypergeometric tests were used to score TCR-TCR, TCR-HLA and TCR-CMV co-occurrence, with a repertoire-size bias correction applied to TCR pairs. In a later analysis, false discovery rates were estimated by permuting HLA or CMV assignments 20 times. A later analysis grouped co-occurring TCRs with DBSCAN, adding TCRdist sequence similarity when clustering within HLA-allele-positive subsets. Repertoires with fewer than 30,000 or more than 120,000 public chains were left out of co-occurrence clustering, as were about 5 repertoires with anomalous nucleotide sharing. This is the immuneACCESS table as TCRdb keeps it, with only in-frame sequences that have V and J called. A part of the clones is gone; compared with another copy, unresolved V genes explain less than half, and the rest is unexplained. That table furnishes V, J and clone size, whereas the DNA furnished D and trimming. The sample data list roughly 180,000 clones, and around four fifths of these were observed just once. Jointly, the top ten make up about 1.3% of the sample.

The CDR1 and CDR2 encoded by the germline V gene are KGHSH and LQKENI. Trimming costs V 5 bases and J 0 bases, and their ends lie 8 bases apart. Reading from cysteine to phenylalanine, the CDR3 counts 14 amino acids. Of the read, only the CDR3 DNA is kept; its 42 bases are in frame from base 1. A remark on this clone: This receptor's antigen is unknown. Per-base qualities were not stored, and no clone one base away is much larger.

The cohort consisted of some 730 healthy bone marrow donors. At the time of sampling, every cohort member was nominally healthy, though immune exposures that went unrecorded were likely present. The donor tested CMV seronegative and was one of the 352 seronegative cohort members. Every donor gave a peripheral blood sample, and the peripheral blood mononuclear cells from that sample were used for TCR beta sequencing. The Qiagen DNeasy Blood Extraction Kit was used to extract genomic DNA from the blood cell samples. Recombination joined TRBV18 with TRBJ1-5; the D gene is perhaps TRBD1, on 5 matching bases. Sequenced: PBMCs. The sequence was collected from a man aged 25-45 years in good health and CMV-seronegative. In nucleotides, the sequence is TGTGCCAGCTCAACAGACAGTAGCAATCAGCCCCAGCATTTT. It translates to CASSTDSSNQPQHF.